Below are 30 T cell receptor beta chains sequenced from a single sample in a study of cytomegalovirus exposure and HLA in healthy donors (dated by TCRdb to 2016 to 2017). The receptor library was made with the immunoSEQ multiplex PCR assay. The multiplex PCR relied on a mix of 60 forward primers for TCR Vbeta segments and 13 reverse primers for TCR Jbeta segments. Not all clones reach the TCRdb copy of this immuneACCESS table, which keeps in-frame sequences only. Checked studies attribute under half of the gap to unresolved V genes and leave the rest unexplained. The sample profile shows 150,000 to 200,000 clones; around 80% of them were found once. In total, the top ten clones hold approximately 4.5% of the sample. Sequencing was performed on PBMCs. All receptors come from a man aged 30 to 39 in good health and CMV-seronegative.

This chain connects TRBV5-4 to TRBJ2-1; tentatively, D is TRBD1 (7 bases). V lost 4 bases, J lost 15 bases, and 17 bases lay in between. The CDR3 extends over 12 amino acids. The V gene's germline CDR1 is SGHNT and CDR2 YYREEE (reference sequence). Here the CDR3 DNA reads TGTGCCAGCAGCATCCCACAGGGGCGGGGGTTCTTC. Residues: CASSIPQGRGFF. The whole variable domain, remainder taken from reference TRBV5-4 and TRBJ2-1, is ETGVTQSPTHLIKTRGQQVTLRCSSQSGHNTVSWYQQALGQGPQFIFQYYREEENGRGNFPPRFSGLQFPNYSSELNVNALELDDSALYLCASSIPQGRGFFGPGTRLTVL.

V gene TRBV5-5 combines with J gene TRBJ2-2; 10 bases line up with TRBD1. Germline V gene data show CDR1 as SGHKS and CDR2 as YYEKEE (reference sequence). After removal of 4 bases from V and 1 base from J, the junction contained 4 bases not matched to a gene. The CDR3 totals 16 residues. CDR3 residues: CASSLGQGENTGELFF. The CDR3 nucleotides read TGTGCCAGCAGCCTCGGACAGGGGGAGAACACCGGGGAGCTGTTTTTT.

The V and J genes are TRBV27 and TRBJ1-1, with TRBD1 matching 7 bases. Looked up from germline, CDR1 is MNHEY and CDR2 is SMNVEV (reference sequence). The V gene end was trimmed by 0 bases and the J gene end by 1 base; junction bases not matched to a gene: 2. CDR3 size: 15 residues. CDR3 DNA sequence: TGTGCCAGCAGTTTATCCCGACAGGGGAACACTGAAGCTTTCTTT. Translating gives CASSLSRQGNTEAFF.

This chain uses TRBV6-6 with TRBJ1-2, with TRBD1 identical over 9 bases. From germline, CDR1 is MNHNY and CDR2 SVGAGI (reference sequence). With 5 bases clipped from V and 5 bases from J, the junction kept 9 bases outside the gene matches. The CDR3 has 15 amino acids. CDR3 sequence (DNA): TGTGCCAGCAGTCGACTACAGGGGGCCCCGTATGGCTACACCTTC. Translating gives CASSRLQGAPYGYTF.

Note on this clone: At one end, the junction sequence differs from germline, possibly due to a read error. V usage is TRBV5-1 and J usage is TRBJ1-1; no clear D. The germline V gene encodes CDR1 SGHRS and CDR2 YFSETQ. This CDR3 region has 13 residues. CDR3 bases: TGCGCCAGCAGCTTGGCGTCTGACAATCGAGCAACCTTT. It codes for CASSLASDNRATF. The full variable domain, in which reference TRBV5-1 and TRBJ1-1 provide the parts outside the CDR3, is KAGVTQTPRYLIKTRGQQVTLSCSPISGHRSVSWYQQTPGQGLQFLFEYFSETQRNKGNFPGRFSGRQFSNSRSEMNVSTLELGDSALYLCASSLASDNRATFGQGTRLTVV.

For this clone: One end of the junction varies from germline; a read error may be responsible. The rearrangement joins TRBV28 to TRBJ2-2; possibly TRBD2 for D (6 bases). There are 13 residues in the CDR3. Germline CDR1 and CDR2: MDHEN and SYDVKM. The CDR3 sequence is CASQEGPTGGLFF. Here the CDR3 DNA reads TGTGCCAGTCAGGAGGGGCCCACCGGGGGGCTGTTTTTT.

The V call is TRBV19, the J call TRBJ2-7; 8 bases are shared with TRBD1. Germline CDR1 reads LNHDA; CDR2 reads SQIVND (reference sequence). J was trimmed by 2 bases and V by 3 bases; bases with no gene match: 6. CDR3 length: 15 residues. This CDR3 is CASSIDGTGTYEQYF. In nucleotides, the CDR3 is TGTGCCAGTAGTATTGACGGGACAGGAACCTACGAGCAGTACTTC.

In DNA form, the CDR3 reads TGTGCCAGCAGCTCCGGGACTAGCGGGAGTCGCAATGAGCAGTTCTTC. This codes for CASSSGTSGSRNEQFF. V gene TRBV7-9 combines with J gene TRBJ2-1; 14 bases map to TRBD2. CDR1 is SEHNR, CDR2 FQNEAQ, per germline (reference sequence). CDR3 size: 16 residues. V shed 4 bases and J 6 bases; nucleotides not matched to a gene: 5.

The CDR3 spells CASSLPWDSLNQPQHF. CDR3 nucleotide sequence: TGTGCCAGTAGTCTCCCCTGGGACTCTCTGAATCAGCCCCAGCATTTT. V and J are TRBV19 and TRBJ1-5; D is possibly TRBD1 (5 bases). The V gene's germline CDR1 is LNHDA and CDR2 SQIVND (reference sequence). This CDR3 contains 16 residues. V lost 5 bases and J lost 4, with 18 bases in between.

The chain couples TRBV27 to TRBJ1-2, with D uncertain. This CDR3 is 16 amino acids long. V lost 2 bases to trimming and J lost 1 base, with 14 bases between them. Germline CDR1 and CDR2: MNHEY and SMNVEV (reference sequence). The CDR3 DNA is TGTGCCAGCAGTTTAGACCCCGGGGAGGGTAACTATGGCTACACCTTC. Encoded protein: CASSLDPGEGNYGYTF.

The CDR3 is CASSLVLAENTGELFF. CDR3 DNA sequence: TGTGCCAGCAGCTTGGTACTAGCAGAGAACACCGGGGAGCTGTTTTTT. The chain joins TRBV5-5 to TRBJ2-2, with D perhaps TRBD2 (6 bases). The CDR3 spans 16 residues. V dropped 0 bases and J dropped 1 base, with 10 bases sitting between them. Germline-derived CDR1 and CDR2 are SGHKS and YYEKEE (reference sequence).

This chain uses TRBV6-5 with TRBJ2-7; D not certain. The germline V and J ends were trimmed by 5 bases and 0 bases, with 14 bases remaining between them. The CDR3 is made up of 15 amino acids. In germline, CDR1 is MNHEY, CDR2 SVGAGI. The CDR3 sequence is CASSPRLTASYEQYF. CDR3 DNA: TGTGCCAGCAGTCCTAGGTTGACGGCCTCCTACGAGCAGTACTTC.

V and J are TRBV15 and TRBJ1-2; unclear D gene. Trimming left V 0 bases short and J 8 bases short, with 7 bases between. The CDR3 sequence is 12 residues long. In germline, CDR1 is LNHNV, CDR2 YYDKDF (reference sequence). The CDR3 DNA reads as TGTGCCACCAGCAGAGACCAGGCAGGCTACACCTTC. Translating gives CATSRDQAGYTF.

The chain joins TRBV30 to TRBJ1-6; D is unresolved. Germline-derived CDR1 and CDR2 are GTSNPN and SVGIG (reference sequence). The V gene lost 8 bases and the J gene lost 9 bases, with 20 bases spanning the gap. The CDR3 consists of 14 residues. The CDR3 reads CAGRDSLSSSPLHF. As DNA, the CDR3 is TGTGCCGGACGGGATTCTCTCTCAAGTTCACCCCTCCACTTT.

The V gene is TRBV25-1, the J gene TRBJ2-3; a weak D match, TRBD2 (6 bases). The CDR3 extends over 13 amino acids. Germline CDR1 MGHDK, CDR2 SYGVNS. Trimming cost V 8 bases and J 0 bases, with 9 bases left between them. The CDR3 is CASWGVSTDTQYF. Here the CDR3 DNA reads TGTGCCAGCTGGGGGGTTAGCACAGATACGCAGTATTTT.

Only one count was recorded for this clone. Additional DNA sequences in this sample encode the identical CDR3. The chain couples TRBV6-5 to TRBJ1-2; maybe TRBD1 (6 bases). The CDR3 runs 15 residues. The germline V gene has CDR1 MNHEY and CDR2 SVGAGI. Trimming shortened V by 0 bases and J by 4 bases, and 12 bases separated the two germline ends. In DNA form, the CDR3 reads TGTGCCAGCAGTTACTCCTTGGGAGGGGGCTATGGCTACACCTTC. It is translated as CASSYSLGGGYGYTF.

This chain uses TRBV28 with TRBJ2-7; D is possibly TRBD2 (7 bases). This CDR3 is 14 amino acids long. Trimming removed 6 bases at V and 5 bases at J, with 17 bases between. CDR1 MDHEN and CDR2 SYDVKM come from the germline V gene. In nucleotides, the CDR3 is TGTGCCAGCAGCCGGGGGGCCATAGGGGACGAGCAGTACTTC. This codes for CASSRGAIGDEQYF.

This chain joins TRBV21-1 and TRBJ2-3; the table assigns TRBD1, which was not confirmed against the DNA. TRBV21-1 is flagged as a pseudogene. There are 17 residues in the CDR3. The CDR3 DNA sequence: TGTGCCAGCCCTCAAGGAAGGGGACAGCGGAGCACAGATACGCAGTATTTT. It yields the protein CASPQGRGQRSTDTQYF.

J is TRBJ1-1 and V is TRBV6-5; D is perhaps TRBD1 (6 bases). V dropped 2 bases and J dropped 4 bases, with 11 bases sitting between them. Per the germline V gene, CDR1 is MNHEY and CDR2 is SVGAGI. The CDR3 spans 14 residues. As DNA, the CDR3 is TGTGCCAGCAGTTACAGGAGGGGGGGCACTGAAGCTTTCTTT. Its protein product is CASSYRRGGTEAFF.

This clone has only a few counts. V usage is TRBV5-5 and J usage is TRBJ2-1, with D hard to call. The V end lost 0 bases, the J end lost 6 bases, and 4 bases lay between the germline ends. The CDR3 extends over 12 amino acids. The V gene's germline CDR1 is SGHKS and CDR2 YYEKEE (reference sequence). CDR3 region: CASSLERNEQFF. Here the CDR3 DNA reads TGTGCCAGCAGCTTGGAGCGCAATGAGCAGTTCTTC.

The chain joins TRBV7-3 to TRBJ2-2, with unresolved D. V was shortened by 2 bases and J by 4 bases, with 5 bases between the two germline ends. This CDR3 contains 13 residues. Germline assignment: CDR1 SGHTA and CDR2 FQGTGA. The CDR3 region is CASSLVSTGELFF. CDR3 coding DNA: TGTGCCAGCAGCTTAGTTAGCACCGGGGAGCTGTTTTTT.

The V and J genes are TRBV29-1 and TRBJ1-3; 9 nucleotides line up with TRBD1. This CDR3 spans 18 amino acids. V lost 6 bases to trimming and J lost 0 bases; unmatched junction nucleotides: 15. CDR1 and CDR2 from the germline V gene are SQVTM and ANQGSEA. The CDR3: CSVRKGTGWNYSGNTIYF. DNA of the CDR3: TGCAGCGTGAGGAAAGGGACAGGGTGGAATTACTCTGGAAACACCATATATTTT.

The chain carries TRBV28 and TRBJ1-1; TRBD1 matches at 8 bases. From germline, CDR1 is MDHEN and CDR2 SYDVKM. The trim removed 3 bases at V and 5 bases at J, leaving 11 bases unmatched. The CDR3 loop spans 16 amino acids. In nucleotides, the CDR3 is TGTGCCAGCAGTTTCGGGGCAGGGGGCGTCGGAACTGAAGCTTTCTTT. Translation: CASSFGAGGVGTEAFF.

The chain uses TRBV7-3 and TRBJ1-1, with D possibly being TRBD1 (5 bases). The CDR3 runs 13 residues. Germline V CDR1 and CDR2: SGHTA, FQGTGA. The V end lost 2 bases, the J end lost 5 bases, and 9 bases lay between the germline ends. The CDR3 nucleotides read TGTGCCAGCAGCTTACGGGGGGGGACTGAAGCTTTCTTT. This translates into CASSLRGGTEAFF.

The chain combines TRBV9 with TRBJ1-2; a possible D gene is TRBD1 (5 bases). This CDR3 is built from 14 residues. V gave up 0 bases and J gave up 7 bases, with 13 bases separating them. CDR1 and CDR2 (germline): SGDLS, YYNGEE. The CDR3, as DNA: TGTGCCAGCAGCGTAGCGGTGGGACTTAGTGGCTACACCTTC. This encodes CASSVAVGLSGYTF. Filled out from reference TRBV9 and TRBJ1-2, the complete variable domain reads DSGVTQTPKHLITATGQRVTLRCSPRSGDLSVYWYQQSLDQGLQFLIQYYNGEERAKGNILERFSAQQFPDLHSELNLSSLELGDSALYFCASSVAVGLSGYTFGSGTRLTVV.

Remarks on this clone: A read error may account for a junction end that differs from germline. Distinct nucleotide sequences in the sample also encode this CDR3. The CDR3 spells CASSEAQQRVLDEQFF. CDR3 nucleotides: TGTGCCAGCAGTGAAGCGCAACAGAGGGTGTTGGATGAACAGTTCTTC. This rearrangement joins TRBV6-1 to TRBJ2-1, with a possible D match to TRBD2 (5 bases). There are 16 residues in the CDR3. Germline-derived CDR1 and CDR2 are MNHNS and SASEGT.

V and J are TRBV19 and TRBJ2-2, with 7 bases matching TRBD1. V gave up 3 bases and J gave up 3 bases; unmatched junction bases: 7. The germline V gene encodes CDR1 LNHDA and CDR2 SQIVND (reference sequence). The CDR3 consists of 16 residues. The CDR3 spells CASSILRQGYTGELFF. Written as DNA, the CDR3 is TGTGCCAGTAGTATTTTGCGACAGGGTTACACCGGGGAGCTGTTTTTT.

This clone has only one observation. The gene calls are TRBV5-1 and TRBJ1-2; 9 nucleotides line up with TRBD1. Germline V gene sequence: CDR1 SGHRS, CDR2 YFSETQ. V shed 3 bases, J shed 0 bases, and the junction held 6 bases outside the gene matches. The CDR3 is made up of 16 amino acids. DNA for the CDR3: TGCGCCAGCAGCTGGGGGACAGGGACGGCTAACTATGGCTACACCTTC. Translation gives CASSWGTGTANYGYTF. Variable domain in full (rest from reference TRBV5-1 and TRBJ1-2): KAGVTQTPRYLIKTRGQQVTLSCSPISGHRSVSWYQQTPGQGLQFLFEYFSETQRNKGNFPGRFSGRQFSNSRSEMNVSTLELGDSALYLCASSWGTGTANYGYTFGSGTRLTVV.

V gene TRBV28 combines with J gene TRBJ2-3; weak D call: TRBD1 (5 bases). CDR1 and CDR2 (germline): MDHEN, SYDVKM. This CDR3 has 14 residues. Deletions cut 4 bases from V and 4 bases from J, with 12 bases between. The CDR3 loop reads CASSSSQGPDTQYF. In DNA form, the CDR3 reads TGTGCCAGCAGTTCGAGTCAGGGCCCAGATACGCAGTATTTT.

The chain recombines TRBV25-1 with TRBJ2-1; TRBD1 agrees at 7 bases. The CDR3 sequence is 13 residues long. V was pared by 2 bases and J by 7 bases, with 2 bases of the junction left unmatched. Per the germline V gene, CDR1 is MGHDK and CDR2 is SYGVNS. CDR3 coding DNA: TGTGCCAGCAGTGAACAGGGGGTGAATGAGCAGTTCTTC. It translates to CASSEQGVNEQFF.